The 4 T cell receptor beta chains given below trace back to one sample, sequenced in a study of regulatory T cells in long-lasting Graves disease. Library construction for TCR beta used iRepertoire HTBI primers and Arm-PCR of CDR3 regions. Each CDR3 protein gets one entry after TCRdb re-called the multiplex PCR reads with MiXCR. This table holds 450,000 or so distinct CDR3 sequences, approximately 23% found once. Time point in this sample: persistent/refractory GD, antithyroid drugs over 5 years with positive TRAb. Researchers made the TCR library from RNA that was extracted from PBMCs. The material was peripheral blood mononuclear cells (PBMCs), obtained when the disease was refractory, from a patient treated with antithyroid drugs. The receptors derive from a female donor with Graves disease.

V is TRBV25-1 and J is TRBJ1-1, with 9 bases fitting TRBD1. Unmatched junction bases numbered 4, after V lost 7 bases and J lost 4 bases. Germline assignment: CDR1 MGHDK and CDR2 SYGVNS. CDR3 length equals 13 residues. The CDR3 spells CASMGTGSTEAFF. Here the CDR3 DNA reads TGTGCCAGCATGGGGACAGGGAGCACTGAAGCTTTCTTT.

There are many counts of this clonotype. The genes are TRBV24-1 and TRBJ2-7, with D uncertain. The CDR3 is made up of 13 amino acids. Trimming removed 4 bases from V and 4 bases from J, with 10 bases in between. Germline-derived CDR1 and CDR2 are KGHDR and SFDVKD. This chain's CDR3 is CATSDYGDYEQYF. In nucleotides, the CDR3 is TGTGCCACCAGTGACTACGGCGATTACGAGCAGTACTTC.

J is TRBJ2-2 and V is TRBV4-3; 9 nucleotides align to TRBD2. Germline V gene data show CDR1 as LGHNA and CDR2 as YSLEER. The CDR3 contains 18 residues. V dropped 7 bases and J dropped 0; count of bases not matched to a gene: 12. CDR3 sequence (DNA): TGCGCCAGCACCCACGGACTAGCGAACACCGCGAACACCGGGGAGCTGTTTTTT. It encodes CASTHGLANTANTGELFF.

The chain joins TRBV20-1 to TRBJ1-1, with unresolved D. V lost 5 bases and J 0 bases, leaving 7 bases between the germline ends. The CDR3 runs to 12 residues. Germline CDR1 DFQATT, CDR2 SNEGSKA (reference sequence). CDR3 nucleotide sequence: TGCAGTGCTCCAACTATGAACACTGAAGCTTTCTTT. It translates to CSAPTMNTEAFF.